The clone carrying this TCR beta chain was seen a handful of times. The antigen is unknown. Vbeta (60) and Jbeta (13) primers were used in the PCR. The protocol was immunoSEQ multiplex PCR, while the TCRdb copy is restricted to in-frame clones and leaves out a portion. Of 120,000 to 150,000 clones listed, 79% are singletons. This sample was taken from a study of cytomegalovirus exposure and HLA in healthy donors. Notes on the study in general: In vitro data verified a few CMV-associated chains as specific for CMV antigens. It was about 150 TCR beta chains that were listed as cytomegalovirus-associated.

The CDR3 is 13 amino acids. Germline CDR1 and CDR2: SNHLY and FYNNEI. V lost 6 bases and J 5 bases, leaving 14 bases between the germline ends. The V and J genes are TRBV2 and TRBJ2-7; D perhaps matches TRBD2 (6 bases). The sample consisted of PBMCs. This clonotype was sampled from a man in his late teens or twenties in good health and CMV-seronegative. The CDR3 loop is CASRRHGGDEQYF. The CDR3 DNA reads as TGTGCCAGCAGGAGACACGGAGGGGACGAGCAGTACTTC.